This T cell receptor beta chain stems from a study of beta chain features in type 1 diabetes. Reverse transcribing all isolated RNA meant expressed TCRB transcripts were sequenced. Generated by immunoSEQ multiplex PCR, the TCRdb table keeps only in-frame clones and is missing some. Here the sample spans over 120,000 clones, about 9.2% being singletons. The V gene lost 3 bases and the J gene lost 2 bases, with 20 bases spanning the gap. The CDR3 extends over 18 amino acids. Germline CDR1 is KGHSH and CDR2 is LQKENI. The chain recombines TRBV18 with TRBJ1-5; perhaps TRBD1 as D (5 bases). The source material was central memory CD4+ T cells from blood. This sequence originates from a man aged 18 to 29 in good health. In nucleotides, the CDR3 is TGTGCCAGCTCACCGCAGGGCGCCACGATAGGGGGCAATCAGCCCCAGCATTTT. Protein: CASSPQGATIGGNQPQHF. The complete variable domain, with remaining parts taken from reference TRBV18 and TRBJ1-5, reads NAGVMQNPRHLVRRRGQEARLRCSPMKGHSHVYWYRQLPEEGLKFMVYLQKENIIDESGMPKERFSAEFPKEGPSILRIQQVVRGDSAAYFCASSPQGATIGGNQPQHFGDGTRLSIL.